The subject of this entry is one T cell receptor (beta chain). The antigen is not known. The record originates from a study of cytomegalovirus exposure and HLA in healthy donors. The study ran its PCR with 60 Vbeta and 13 Jbeta primers. Produced via immunoSEQ multiplex PCR; TCRdb's table is partial and in-frame only. The sample holds 250,000 or so clones, 92% seen once. General observations from the study: In a later analysis, about 17,000 TCR beta sequences were associated with HLA alleles at 0.05 false discovery rate. Sequencing probably produced one cluster of sequence variants that were highly shared.

The CDR3 extends over 17 amino acids. Looked up from germline, CDR1 is MNHNS and CDR2 is SASEGT. V shed 3 bases and J 4 bases; nucleotides not matched to a gene: 10. The receptor was derived from a girl aged 2 to 10 in good health and CMV-seronegative. The V gene is TRBV6-1, the J gene TRBJ1-3; TRBD1 matches 9 bases. Specimen: PBMCs. The CDR3 reads CASSERGDRAVGNTIYF. The CDR3 DNA follows: TGTGCCAGCAGTGAGAGGGGGGACAGGGCAGTAGGAAACACCATATATTTT.